The rows below give T cell receptor beta chains drawn from one sample of a study of response to subunit inactivated influenza vaccine. TCRdb passed the RT-PCR reads through MiXCR, listing each CDR3 protein once. The table lists approximately 700,000 distinct CDR3 sequences, about 15% of them singletons, with 9.5% to 13% in the top ten. The sample here was PBMCs from blood, taken 11 to 12 days after vaccination. These receptors all come from a man aged 50-59 years who received an inactivated influenza vaccine. Both conserved end residues are part of each CDR3. Each record gives: CDR3 protein, CDR3 DNA, V gene, clone size, J gene, D gene. A D gene is named only where the DNA matches it firmly. Rows may omit the clone size; those that give it use once, few, many or a size class.

CASSQAETAETQYF TGCGCCAGCAGCCAAGCCGAGACTGCGGAGACCCAGTACTTC TRBV4-1 few TRBJ2-5 .
CATSAMSGTGAEELFF TGTGCCACCAGTGCCATGTCTGGGACAGGTGCGGAGGAGCTGTTTTTT TRBV24-1 . TRBJ2-2 TRBD1
CSASFWEVSYNEQFF TGCAGTGCTAGTTTTTGGGAGGTATCCTACAATGAGCAGTTCTTC TRBV20-1 many TRBJ2-1 .
CASGMGQGTDEQYF TGTGCCAGTGGGATGGGCCAGGGTACGGACGAGCAGTACTTC TRBV7-9 . TRBJ2-7 .
CASSLVSGGKYEQYF TGTGCCAGCAGCTTGGTTAGCGGGGGAAAATACGAGCAGTACTTC TRBV5-5 few TRBJ2-7 TRBD2
CASSLVPLAGAKNIQYF TGTGCCAGCAGCTTAGTTCCCCTAGCGGGGGCAAAAAACATTCAGTACTTC TRBV7-2 . TRBJ2-4 TRBD2
CASSQASSGPFFSTDTQYF TGTGCCAGCAGCCAAGCTTCCTCAGGTCCGTTTTTTAGCACAGATACGCAGTATTTT TRBV4-2 . TRBJ2-3 .
CASSLETTRLTDTQYF TGTGCCAGCAGCTTAGAGACAACCCGACTCACAGATACGCAGTATTTT TRBV11-2 few TRBJ2-3 .
CASSQALAGVTDTQYF TGTGCCAGCAGCCAAGCGCTAGCGGGAGTTACAGATACGCAGTATTTT TRBV3-1 many TRBJ2-3 TRBD2
CASSQGSKDEQYF TGTGCCAGCAGCCAAGGGTCTAAGGACGAGCAGTACTTC TRBV5-5 few TRBJ2-7 .
CASSQAPGNYGYTF TGCGCCAGCAGCCAAGCTCCGGGAAACTATGGCTACACCTTC TRBV4-1 few TRBJ1-2 .
CASSYRQGSTHEQYF TGTGCCAGCAGTTACCGACAGGGGAGCACCCACGAGCAGTACTTC TRBV12-3/TRBV12-4 many TRBJ2-7 TRBD1
CASSLVPRLNTGELFF TGCGCCAGCAGCTTGGTGCCCAGGTTGAACACCGGGGAGCTGTTTTTT TRBV5-1 few TRBJ2-2 .
CASSFGQGQETQYF TGTGCCAGCAGTTTCGGGCAGGGCCAAGAGACCCAGTACTTC TRBV12-3/TRBV12-4 many TRBJ2-5 .
CASSYWGRVHNEQFF TGTGCCAGCAGTTACTGGGGTCGGGTGCACAATGAGCAGTTCTTC TRBV12-3/TRBV12-4 few TRBJ2-1 .
CASSWGRGANTEAFF TGCGCCAGCAGCTGGGGGCGGGGGGCGAACACTGAAGCTTTCTTT TRBV5-1 few TRBJ1-1 .
CASSSAGTSGRDTQYF TGTGCCAGCAGCTCCGCAGGGACTAGCGGGAGGGATACGCAGTATTTT TRBV7-2 few TRBJ2-3 TRBD2
CSARSGTGGGYTF TGCAGTGCTAGATCTGGGACAGGGGGTGGCTACACCTTC TRBV20-1 once TRBJ1-2 TRBD1
CASSFSQTGQTQYF TGTGCCAGCAGCTTTTCTCAGACCGGTCAGACCCAGTACTTC TRBV11-2 . TRBJ2-5 .
CASSESPGVGTQHF TGTGCCAGCAGTGAATCCCCAGGCGTTGGGACCCAGCATTTT TRBV6-1 . TRBJ1-5 .
CASSLGSGGNQPQHF TGCGCCAGCAGCTTGGGCTCGGGTGGCAATCAGCCCCAGCATTTT TRBV5-1 . TRBJ1-5 .
CASSYWHNTGELFF TGTGCCAGCAGTTACTGGCATAACACCGGGGAGCTGTTTTTT TRBV6-5 few TRBJ2-2 .
CASSLSGQPNQPQHF TGTGCCAGCAGTTTATCTGGCCAGCCTAATCAGCCCCAGCATTTT TRBV12-3/TRBV12-4 . TRBJ1-5 .
CASSWGTSETFYNEQFF TGCGCCAGCAGCTGGGGGACTAGCGAGACCTTCTACAATGAGCAGTTCTTC TRBV5-1 . TRBJ2-1 TRBD2
CSVDATYLYGYTF TGCAGCGTTGACGCCACCTACCTCTATGGCTACACCTTC TRBV29-1 few TRBJ1-2 .
CASSSDGVSSYEQYF TGTGCCAGCAGCTCGGACGGCGTAAGCTCCTACGAGCAGTACTTC TRBV11-2 . TRBJ2-7 .